This T cell receptor beta chain was identified in a study of STAT5B mutations in CD4+ large granular lymphocyte leukemia. Findings and caveats of the study: Without putative leukemic clones, patient CD4-sorted repertoires remained more clonal than healthy CD4+ repertoires.

For this clone: The antigen remains undetermined.

Sequencing was at survey level. Profiled with immunoSEQ multiplex PCR; TCRdb holds only in-frame clones, not every one. The sample carries some 30,000 clones, approximately 67% recorded once. Input material: CD4+ T cells from blood buffy coats. The sequence derives from a human donor in good health.

The CDR3 loop is CASSQGQFTGELFF. DNA of the CDR3: TGCGCCAGCAGCCAGGGACAGTTCACCGGGGAGCTGTTTTTT. The chain uses TRBV4-3 and TRBJ2-2; 7 positions agree with TRBD1. Germline values: CDR1 LGHNA, CDR2 YSLEER. V shed 3 bases and J 4 bases; nucleotides not matched to a gene: 2. CDR3 length: 14 residues.